What follows is one T cell receptor (beta chain) and its context. The entry originates in a study of blood T cell repertoires in COVID-19. Study in general: Samples came from the United States, Italy and Spain, spanning acute and convalescent COVID-19. The cDNA or gDNA used as material had been derived from T cells, B-cell-depleted T cells, or PBMCs.

With 2 bases removed from V and 3 bases from J, the gap between germline ends came to 10 bases. Germline CDR1 reads MNHNS; CDR2 reads SASEGT. The CDR3 loop spans 15 amino acids. In the study's own analysis: Amplifying reference gene primers gave estimates of nucleated cell counts. TCRdb keeps only in-frame clones here, not all; method: immunoSEQ multiplex PCR. V, J and clone size are taken as reported in that table, and D and trimming were inferred from the DNA itself. The table has 70,000 to 80,000 clones, about nine tenths seen once. Sample: peripheral blood. The chain recombines TRBV6-1 with TRBJ1-4; a weak D match, TRBD1 (5 bases). This TCR was recovered from a man aged 80 or over in a cohort sampled during active COVID-19. CDR3 bases: TGTGCCAGCAGTGAAATTCAGGGCTCTAATGAAAAACTGTTTTTT. Translating gives CASSEIQGSNEKLFF.